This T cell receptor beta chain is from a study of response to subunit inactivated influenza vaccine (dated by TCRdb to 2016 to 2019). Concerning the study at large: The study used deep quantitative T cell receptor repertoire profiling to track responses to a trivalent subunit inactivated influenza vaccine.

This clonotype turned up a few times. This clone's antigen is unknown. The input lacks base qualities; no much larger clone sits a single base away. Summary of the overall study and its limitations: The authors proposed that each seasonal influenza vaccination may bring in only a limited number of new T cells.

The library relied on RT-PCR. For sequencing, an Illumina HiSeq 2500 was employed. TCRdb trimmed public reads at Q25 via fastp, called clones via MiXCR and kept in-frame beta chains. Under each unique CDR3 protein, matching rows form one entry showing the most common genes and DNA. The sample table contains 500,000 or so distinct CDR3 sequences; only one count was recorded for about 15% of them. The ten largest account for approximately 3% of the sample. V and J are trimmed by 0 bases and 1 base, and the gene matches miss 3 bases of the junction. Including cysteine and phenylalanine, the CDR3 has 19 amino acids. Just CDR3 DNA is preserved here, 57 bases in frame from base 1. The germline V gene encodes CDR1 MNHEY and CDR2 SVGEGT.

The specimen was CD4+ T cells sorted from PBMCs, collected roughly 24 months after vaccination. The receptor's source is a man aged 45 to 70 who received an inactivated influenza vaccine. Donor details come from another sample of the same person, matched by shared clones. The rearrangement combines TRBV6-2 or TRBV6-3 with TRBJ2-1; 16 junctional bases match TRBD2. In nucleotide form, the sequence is TGTGCCAGCAGTTACTCGGGACTAGCGGGGGGGACATCCTACAATGAGCAGTTCTTC. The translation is CASSYSGLAGGTSYNEQFF.